One T cell receptor (beta chain) is described in this entry. Using immunoSEQ multiplex PCR, the repertoire was profiled, and TCRdb retains in-frame clones only, with some absent. The sample holds roughly 120,000 clones, 82% seen once. This specimen belongs to a study of blood T cell repertoires in COVID-19. Study-level background: Samples representing acute and convalescent COVID-19 were sourced from the United States, Italy and Spain.

The CDR3 loop spans 16 amino acids. CDR1 and CDR2 from the germline V gene are SGHNT and YENEEA. The germline V and J ends were trimmed by 1 base and 2 bases, with 11 bases remaining between them. Source material: peripheral blood. This receptor was identified in a man aged 70-80 years with active or convalescent COVID-19. The rearrangement links TRBV11-3 to TRBJ2-2, with no clear D. The CDR3 loop is CASSLGIAANTGELFF. The CDR3 DNA follows: TGTGCCAGCAGCTTAGGTATAGCAGCTAACACCGGGGAGCTGTTTTTT.